A selection of T cell receptor beta chains follows, all from one sample in a study of cytomegalovirus exposure and HLA in healthy donors. The table came from immunoSEQ multiplex PCR; TCRdb's copy has only in-frame clones and leaves some out. The data show around 150,000 clones, 80% to 90% seen once. Sequencing input: PBMCs. All receptors come from a woman in her 40s in good health and CMV-seropositive. The CDR3 runs from the conserved cysteine through the conserved F or W. The D gene is left open where the match is weak. Part of the rows lack a size; the others show once, few, many or a class for expanded clones.

TRBV30	TRBJ2-1	.	.	CAWGQSVNEQFF	TGTGCCTGGGGACAGTCAGTCAATGAGCAGTTCTTC
TRBV29-1	TRBJ2-7	.	.	CSVAAGAGDEQYF	TGCAGCGTTGCGGCGGGAGCAGGGGACGAGCAGTACTTC
TRBV9	TRBJ2-1	.	.	CASASQGGYNEQFF	TGTGCCAGCGCAAGCCAGGGTGGTTACAATGAGCAGTTCTTC
TRBV30	TRBJ2-3	TRBD2	.	CAWSFSGWADTQYF	TGTGCCTGGAGTTTTAGCGGGTGGGCAGATACGCAGTATTTT
TRBV30	TRBJ1-3	.	.	CAWSEGLTGNTIYF	TGTGCCTGGAGTGAGGGACTGACGGGAAACACCATATATTTT
TRBV2	TRBJ1-2	TRBD1	once	CASRDGTGRGNGYTF	TGTGCCAGCAGGGACGGGACAGGGCGAGGGAATGGCTACACCTTC
TRBV29-1	TRBJ1-2	TRBD1	few	CSVSPGQGGYGYTF	TGCAGCGTTAGCCCCGGACAGGGGGGCTATGGCTACACCTTC
TRBV2	TRBJ1-2	.	once	CASSEVGANYGYTF	TGTGCCAGCAGTGAAGTCGGAGCTAACTATGGCTACACCTTC
TRBV5-8	TRBJ1-1	.	.	CASSLKEVSNTEAFF	TGTGCCAGCAGCTTGAAAGAGGTCTCGAACACTGAAGCTTTCTTT
TRBV7-9	TRBJ1-2	TRBD1	.	CASSITGTGQDGYTF	TGTGCCAGCAGCATAACCGGGACAGGGCAGGATGGCTACACCTTC
TRBV11-3	TRBJ1-5	.	.	CASSTLEGVSNQPQHF	TGTGCCAGCAGCACCCTTGAGGGGGTTAGCAATCAGCCCCAGCATTTT
TRBV5-1	TRBJ2-1	.	few	CASSLWSTGSYNEQFF	TGCGCCAGCAGCTTGTGGTCCACAGGCTCCTACAATGAGCAGTTCTTC
TRBV7-8	TRBJ2-1	TRBD1	.	CASSPRTGDSRNEQFF	TGTGCCAGCAGCCCGAGGACAGGGGATAGTCGAAATGAGCAGTTCTTC
TRBV6-1	TRBJ2-7	.	.	CASSEIQGPYEQYF	TGTGCCAGCAGTGAAATCCAGGGTCCCTACGAGCAGTACTTC
TRBV7-9	TRBJ2-1	TRBD2	once	CASSLAGGGEQFF	TGTGCCAGCAGCTTAGCTGGGGGGGGAGAGCAGTTCTTC
TRBV28	TRBJ2-7	.	once	CASSFPSSGAPPEQYF	TGTGCCAGCAGTTTTCCCTCAAGCGGCGCTCCGCCCGAGCAGTACTTC
TRBV4-2	TRBJ2-3	.	.	CASSQDRQYF	TGTGCCAGCAGCCAAGATAGGCAGTATTTT
TRBV19	TRBJ2-3	TRBD2	.	CASSNRLAGGTDTQYF	TGTGCCAGTAGTAACAGACTAGCGGGAGGCACAGATACGCAGTATTTT
TRBV27	TRBJ2-1	.	.	CASGVGQSSYNEQFF	TGTGCCAGCGGAGTTGGCCAGAGCTCCTACAATGAGCAGTTCTTC
TRBV5-5	TRBJ2-3	TRBD2	.	CASSLAVSGGTDTQYF	TGTGCCAGCAGCTTGGCTGTTAGCGGGGGTACAGATACGCAGTATTTT
TRBV7-2	TRBJ2-7	.	.	CASSSALGGATYEQYF	TGTGCCAGCAGCTCCGCCCTTGGGGGGGCAACCTACGAGCAGTACTTC
TRBV21-1	TRBJ2-3	.	.	CASNLPRDYLTDTQYF	TGTGCCAGCAACCTACCCCGGGACTACCTAACAGATACGCAGTATTTT
TRBV27	TRBJ2-7	.	.	CASSPPYAAEQYF	TGTGCCAGCAGTCCCCCCTACGCCGCCGAGCAGTACTTC
TRBV4-1	TRBJ2-1	.	few	CASSHPRGREQFF	TGCGCCAGCAGCCATCCCAGAGGGAGGGAGCAGTTCTTC
TRBV27	TRBJ1-2	.	.	CANLAGYGYTF	TGTGCCAACTTAGCCGGCTATGGCTACACCTTC
TRBV4-1	TRBJ1-2	TRBD1	.	CASSQAWGTVEVYGYTF	TGCGCCAGCAGCCAGGCCTGGGGGACAGTTGAGGTTTATGGCTACACCTTC
TRBV7-9	TRBJ1-3	TRBD1	.	CASSFKGTGEPNPSTIYF	TGTGCCAGCAGCTTTAAAGGGACAGGGGAACCCAACCCAAGCACCATATATTTT
TRBV27	TRBJ1-1	.	.	CASRNRWDTEAFF	TGTGCCAGCAGAAACAGGTGGGACACTGAAGCTTTCTTT
TRBV7-8	TRBJ2-3	TRBD2	.	CASSLFGSSGSTDTQYF	TGTGCCAGCAGCTTATTCGGTTCTAGCGGAAGCACAGATACGCAGTATTTT
TRBV5-1	TRBJ2-2	.	once	CASSQIQQDTGELFF	TGCGCCAGCAGCCAAATCCAACAGGACACCGGGGAGCTGTTTTTT
TRBV6-6	TRBJ2-3	.	.	CASSYGPGTDTQYF	TGTGCCAGCAGTTACGGGCCAGGCACAGATACGCAGTATTTT
TRBV7-2	TRBJ1-5	.	.	CASSLGRNQPQHF	TGTGCCAGCAGCTTAGGGCGCAATCAGCCCCAGCATTTT
TRBV20-1	TRBJ2-1	.	.	CSARGGDEQFF	TGCAGTGCTAGAGGGGGGGATGAGCAGTTCTTC
TRBV7-9	TRBJ2-5	.	.	CASSLSVRVQETQYF	TGTGCCAGCAGCTTATCTGTCAGGGTCCAAGAGACCCAGTACTTC
TRBV4-3	TRBJ1-2	TRBD1	few	CASSQVGTGDGYTF	TGCGCCAGCAGCCAAGTAGGAACAGGGGATGGCTACACCTTC
TRBV15	TRBJ2-1	TRBD2	.	CATSRLAGFNEQFF	TGTGCCACCAGCAGACTAGCGGGGTTCAATGAGCAGTTCTTC
TRBV11-2	TRBJ1-1	.	few	CASSTRTGVNTEAFF	TGTGCCAGCAGCACACGAACCGGGGTGAACACTGAAGCTTTCTTT
TRBV4-2	TRBJ2-5	TRBD2	.	CASSLPGLAEETQYF	TGTGCCAGCAGCCTACCGGGACTAGCGGAAGAGACCCAGTACTTC
TRBV9	TRBJ2-7	.	once	CASSVGIGGAYEQYF	TGTGCCAGCAGCGTAGGTATAGGAGGGGCCTACGAGCAGTACTTC
TRBV6-5	TRBJ2-7	.	few	CASSYFQAPLGEQYF	TGTGCCAGCAGTTACTTTCAGGCCCCACTGGGCGAGCAGTACTTC
TRBV5-4	TRBJ2-5	.	.	CASRQAGIGETQYF	TGTGCCAGCAGGCAGGCGGGGATCGGGGAGACCCAGTACTTC
TRBV9	TRBJ1-2	.	.	CASSVEQGSYGYTF	TGTGCCAGCAGCGTAGAGCAGGGTTCATACGGCTACACCTTC
TRBV5-1	TRBJ1-4	.	.	CASRATGNEKLFF	TGCGCCAGCAGGGCCACAGGGAATGAAAAACTGTTTTTT
TRBV9	TRBJ2-7	.	.	CASSPTGNEQYF	TGTGCCAGCAGCCCAACAGGGAATGAGCAGTACTTC
TRBV9	TRBJ2-1	TRBD2	.	CASSTRTSGGRIVSEQFF	TGTGCCAGCAGCACTCGGACTAGCGGGGGCCGTATAGTCTCGGAGCAGTTCTTC
TRBV6-5	TRBJ1-2	.	.	CASRPPGSLYGYTF	TGTGCCAGCAGACCTCCAGGGTCGCTCTATGGCTACACCTTC
TRBV5-1	TRBJ1-1	.	.	CASSLRGGGEAFF	TGCGCCAGCAGTCTCAGAGGGGGGGGCGAAGCTTTCTTT
TRBV7-8	TRBJ1-1	TRBD1	.	CASSLGGTGEGEAFF	TGTGCCAGCAGCTTAGGGGGGACAGGGGAGGGGGAAGCTTTCTTT
TRBV7-9	TRBJ2-3	.	.	CASSKEQGTQYF	TGTGCCAGCAGCAAAGAGCAGGGTACGCAGTATTTT
TRBV2	TRBJ2-3	TRBD1	.	CATTGLTDTQYF	TGTGCCACGACAGGGCTTACAGATACGCAGTATTTT
TRBV7-6	TRBJ2-1	.	many	CASSLSSYNEQFF	TGTGCCAGCTCCCTGAGCTCCTACAATGAGCAGTTCTTC
TRBV27	TRBJ2-3	.	once	CASKELGAGTDTQYF	TGTGCCAGCAAAGAACTTGGGGCTGGCACAGATACGCAGTATTTT
TRBV2	TRBJ2-1	TRBD1	.	CASSADRGWNEQFF	TGTGCCAGCAGTGCGGACAGGGGGTGGAATGAGCAGTTCTTC
TRBV5-5	TRBJ2-7	.	.	CASSTQGMEQYF	TGTGCCAGCAGCACCCAGGGTATGGAGCAGTACTTC
TRBV7-9	TRBJ2-3	TRBD2	.	CASSEDAGGRDTQYF	TGTGCCAGCAGCGAAGACGCGGGAGGGCGAGATACGCAGTATTTT
TRBV9	TRBJ1-1	.	.	CASSVDRQTNTEAFF	TGTGCCAGCAGCGTAGACCGACAGACGAACACTGAAGCTTTCTTT